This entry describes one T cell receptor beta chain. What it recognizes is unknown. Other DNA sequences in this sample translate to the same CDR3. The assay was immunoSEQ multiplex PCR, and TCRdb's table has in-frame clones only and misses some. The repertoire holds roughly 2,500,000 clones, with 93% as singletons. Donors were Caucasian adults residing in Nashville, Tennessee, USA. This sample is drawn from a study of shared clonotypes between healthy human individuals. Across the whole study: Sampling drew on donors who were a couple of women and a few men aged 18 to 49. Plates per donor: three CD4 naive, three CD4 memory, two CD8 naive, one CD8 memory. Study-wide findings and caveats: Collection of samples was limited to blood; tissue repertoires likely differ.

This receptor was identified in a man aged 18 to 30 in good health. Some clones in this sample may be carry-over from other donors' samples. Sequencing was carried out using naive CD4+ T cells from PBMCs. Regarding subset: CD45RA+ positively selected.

CDR3 bases: TGCAGCGCAAGCACAGATACGCAGTATTTT. Translated, it gives CSASTDTQYF. The genes are TRBV29-1 and TRBJ2-3; D not resolved. V lost 7 bases to trimming and J lost 0 bases, with 2 bases between them. CDR1 and CDR2 (germline): SQVTM, ANQGSEA. The CDR3 contains 10 residues.